The T cell receptor (beta chain) described here comes from a study of T-cell memory formation after mild COVID-19. Regarding the study as a whole: Pre-infection memory held some responding clones, suggesting pre-existing cross-reactive T cells responded. Whereas later expanders leaned CD4+, clones contracting day 15 to 85 showed a balanced CD4/CD8 makeup.

A 5'RACE reaction primed in the constant segment made cDNA libraries of TCR alpha and TCR beta, and these carried sample barcodes and UMIs. MiXCR was run by TCRdb on the 5' RACE reads, yielding one entry per CDR3 protein. The sample lists around 440,000 distinct CDR3 sequences, about 20% occurring once. For this clonotype: The target antigen is unknown.

Looked up from germline, CDR1 is MNHEY and CDR2 is SVGAGI. Trimming cost V 5 bases and J 6 bases, with 18 bases left between them. The CDR3 is 15 residues long. The chain has TRBV6-5 and TRBJ2-3; D uncertain. This clonotype originated in an adult woman who had mild COVID-19 (a few samples of this study predate the infection). Cell type and time point are not known. Sequences were obtained from PBMCs or a T cell subset sorted from them (not recorded which). The CDR3: CASSRSDGIRDTQYF. The CDR3 DNA reads TGTGCCAGCAGTCGATCCGACGGAATAAGGGATACGCAGTATTTT.